What follows is one T cell receptor beta chain and its context. These data originate in a study of response to subunit inactivated influenza vaccine. CDR3 length: 12 residues. Germline-derived CDR1 and CDR2 are MDHEN and SYDVKM. Deletions cut 2 bases from V and 3 bases from J, with 5 bases between. A single record per CDR3 protein comes from TCRdb applying MiXCR to the RT-PCR reads. The sample consists of around 530,000 distinct CDR3 sequences, about 15% of them appearing once. This TCR derives from a man between 45 and 75 years old who received an inactivated influenza vaccine. The sequencing here drew on CD4+ T cells sorted from PBMCs, taken around 25 months after vaccination. J is TRBJ2-7 and V is TRBV28; D is unclear. CDR3 bases: TGTGCCAGCAGTTTAAGGTACTACGAGCAGTACTTC. Translated, it gives CASSLRYYEQYF. Complete variable domain (other parts from reference TRBV28 and TRBJ2-7): DVKVTQSSRYLVKRTGEKVFLECVQDMDHENMFWYRQDPGLGLRLIYFSYDVKMKEKGDIPEGYSVSREKKERFSLILESASTNQTSMYLCASSLRYYEQYFGPGTRLTVT.